This T cell receptor (beta chain) appears in the sequencing data of a study of cytomegalovirus exposure and HLA in healthy donors. Study-level background: The use of the same platform for the 100 to 150 validation repertoires and the approximately 690 first-cohort repertoires was reported by a later analysis. Notes on the study in general: The authors listed 150 or so TCR beta chains as cytomegalovirus-associated.

To note about this clone: Its antigen is unidentified.

Clones were sequenced by immunoSEQ multiplex PCR, and TCRdb holds only the in-frame ones, with some missing. The sample shows under 350,000 clones, around 85% of them seen only once. Sequencing was carried out using PBMCs. This TCR came from a woman younger than 35 in good health and CMV-seronegative.

The CDR3 spells CAWTSKRGRDIYGYTF. DNA of the CDR3: TGTGCCTGGACTTCAAAGCGGGGGCGCGACATATATGGCTACACCTTC. The chain couples TRBV30 to TRBJ1-2, with a possible D match to TRBD1 (6 bases). V was pared by 4 bases and J by 5 bases, with 23 bases between. This CDR3 has 16 residues. From germline, CDR1 is GTSNPN and CDR2 SVGIG (reference sequence).